This TCR beta chain derives from a study of blood T cell repertoires in COVID-19 (dated by TCRdb to about 2020). General notes on the study: Samples covering the acute and convalescent phases of COVID-19 were provided by collaborators in the United States, Italy and Spain. The samples were drawn from the first 160 participants of the ongoing ImmuneRACE study and from 1,254 subjects provided by 6 global collaborators. The prospective study material was composed of cDNA or gDNA derived from T cells, B-cell-depleted T cells, or PBMCs. A de-identified subject ID, COVID-19 status, age in years and sex were almost always included in the sample metadata. The repertoires were released in a freely available public database intended as a resource for research on the immune response to SARS-CoV-2. Where available, HLA class I and class II types were obtained from metadata supplied by the sample provider rather than from assay-based typing. The dataset comprised deeply sampled blood TCRbeta repertoires from subjects exposed to, actively infected with, or recovered from COVID-19. The full study reports these points: How much clinical and demographic metadata was included differed by source and by participant, and the metadata was provided uncurated.

The germline V gene (reference sequence) sets CDR1 to SEHNR and CDR2 to FQNEAQ. V loses 6 bases at its end and J loses 2 bases; junction bases beyond the gene matches: 9. Inclusive of the bounding cysteine and phenylalanine, the CDR3 is 15 residues long. Just CDR3 DNA is preserved here, 45 bases in frame from base 1. The immunoSEQ Assay, a bias-controlled multiplex PCR, was used to amplify TCRbeta CDR3 regions from genomic DNA. As for how the authors treated the data: The number of nucleated cells in each sample was estimated by amplification of reference gene primers within the assay. Sequence reads were collapsed and filtered to measure the absolute abundance of every unique TCRbeta CDR3 rearrangement. For each sample, productive Simpson clonality was calculated as the square root of Simpson's diversity index across productive rearrangements. This is the immuneACCESS table as TCRdb keeps it, with only in-frame sequences that have V and J called. A part of the clones is gone; compared with another copy, unresolved V genes explain less than half, and the rest is unexplained. The V and J calls and clone size come from that table; D and trimming were worked out from the DNA. Recorded for this sample are about 280,000 clones; around 87% of them occurred a single time. The ten largest account for about 1.8% of the sample.

As regards this clone: Its specific antigen is unknown. No quality values exist for individual bases; no much larger clone is one base distant.

Participants in the prospective study were aged roughly 18 to 95 years, lived in about two dozen United States geographic areas, and enrolled through a virtual design. Cohort assignment in the prospective study relied on participant-reported clinical history from a screening survey and a study questionnaire. In the prospective study, whole blood, serum and a nasopharyngeal or oropharyngeal swab were collected from each participant by mobile phlebotomists. Over a roughly 2-month period, participants in the prospective study had the option of providing additional blood draws and questionnaires. Blood samples from the prospective study were shipped frozen or at room temperature prior to DNA extraction.

Material: PBMCs or T cells enriched from blood (not recorded which). This TCR was recovered from a woman aged 18-29 years with acute COVID-19. The chain joins TRBV7-9 to TRBJ2-7, with 8 junctional bases fitting TRBD1. Here is the DNA: TGTGCCAGCAGTAAACCGGGACAGGCGACCTACGAGCAGTACTTC. It specifies CASSKPGQATYEQYF.